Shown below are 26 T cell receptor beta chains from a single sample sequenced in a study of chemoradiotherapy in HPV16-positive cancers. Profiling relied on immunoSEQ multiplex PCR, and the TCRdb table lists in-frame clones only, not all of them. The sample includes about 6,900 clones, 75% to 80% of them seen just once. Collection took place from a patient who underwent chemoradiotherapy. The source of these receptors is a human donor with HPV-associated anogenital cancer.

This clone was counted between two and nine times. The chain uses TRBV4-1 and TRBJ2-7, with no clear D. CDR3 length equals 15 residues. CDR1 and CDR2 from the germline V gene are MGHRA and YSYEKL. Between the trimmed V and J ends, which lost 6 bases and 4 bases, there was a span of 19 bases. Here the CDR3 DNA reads TGCGCCAGCAGTTACTCCTCTAATCCGAAATACGAGCAGTACTTC. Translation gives CASSYSSNPKYEQYF.

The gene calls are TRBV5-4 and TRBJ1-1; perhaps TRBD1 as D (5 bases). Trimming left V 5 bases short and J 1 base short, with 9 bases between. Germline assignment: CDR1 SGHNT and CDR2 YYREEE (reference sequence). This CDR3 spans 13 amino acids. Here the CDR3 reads CASRRGENTEAFF. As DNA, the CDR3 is TGTGCCAGCAGAAGGGGAGAGAACACTGAAGCTTTCTTT.

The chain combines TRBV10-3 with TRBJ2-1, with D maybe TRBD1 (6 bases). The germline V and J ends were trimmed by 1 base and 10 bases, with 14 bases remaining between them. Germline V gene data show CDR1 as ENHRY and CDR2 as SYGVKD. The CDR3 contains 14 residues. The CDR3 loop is CAISEFFTGQEQFF. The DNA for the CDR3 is TGTGCCATCAGTGAGTTCTTTACCGGACAGGAGCAGTTCTTC.

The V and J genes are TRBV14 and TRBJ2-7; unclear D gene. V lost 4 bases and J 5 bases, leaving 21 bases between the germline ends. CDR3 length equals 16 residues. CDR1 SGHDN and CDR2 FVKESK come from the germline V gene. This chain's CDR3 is CASSPLERRSVNEQYF. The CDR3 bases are TGTGCCAGCAGCCCGCTAGAGCGCAGGAGCGTAAACGAGCAGTACTTC. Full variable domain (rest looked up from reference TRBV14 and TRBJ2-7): EAGVTQFPSHSVIEKGQTVTLRCDPISGHDNLYWYRRVMGKEIKFLLHFVKESKQDESGMPNNRFLAERTGGTYSTLKVQPAELEDSGVYFCASSPLERRSVNEQYFGPGTRLTVT.

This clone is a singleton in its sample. CDR3 sequence reads: CASSTRAFGTGGPYEQYF. CDR3 bases: TGTGCCAGTAGTACCCGTGCGTTCGGGACAGGGGGTCCCTACGAGCAGTACTTC. The chain uses TRBV19 and TRBJ2-7; 11 bases are a match to TRBD1. The CDR3 has 18 amino acids. Germline assignment: CDR1 LNHDA and CDR2 SQIVND (reference sequence). V shed 4 bases, J shed 2 bases, and the junction held 13 bases outside the gene matches.

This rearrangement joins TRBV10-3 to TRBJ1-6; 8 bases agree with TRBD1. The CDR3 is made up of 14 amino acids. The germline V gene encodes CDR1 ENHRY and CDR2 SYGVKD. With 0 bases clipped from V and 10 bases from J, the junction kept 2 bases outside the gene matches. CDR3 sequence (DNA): TGTGCCATCAGTGAGTCCCAGGGGGCATCACCCCTCCACTTT. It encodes CAISESQGASPLHF.

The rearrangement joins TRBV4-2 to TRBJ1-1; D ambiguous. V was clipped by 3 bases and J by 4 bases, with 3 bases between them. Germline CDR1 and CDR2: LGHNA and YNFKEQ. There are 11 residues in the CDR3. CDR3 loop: CASSQSTEAFF. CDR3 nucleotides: TGTGCCAGCAGCCAGAGCACTGAAGCTTTCTTT.

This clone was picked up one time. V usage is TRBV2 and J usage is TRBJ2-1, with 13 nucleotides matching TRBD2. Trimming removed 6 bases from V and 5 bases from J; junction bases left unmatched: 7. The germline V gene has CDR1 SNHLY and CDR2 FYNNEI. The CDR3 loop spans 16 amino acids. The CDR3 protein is CASRQLTSGRDNEQFF. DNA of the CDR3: TGTGCCAGCAGGCAACTAACTAGCGGGAGGGACAATGAGCAGTTCTTC.

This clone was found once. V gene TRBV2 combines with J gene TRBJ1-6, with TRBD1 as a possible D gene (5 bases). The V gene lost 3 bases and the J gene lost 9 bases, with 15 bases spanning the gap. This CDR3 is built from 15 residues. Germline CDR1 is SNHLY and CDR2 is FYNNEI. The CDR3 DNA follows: TGTGCCAGCAGTGAGAGGCAGGGATTGTCTTCACCCCTCCACTTT. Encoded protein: CASSERQGLSSPLHF.

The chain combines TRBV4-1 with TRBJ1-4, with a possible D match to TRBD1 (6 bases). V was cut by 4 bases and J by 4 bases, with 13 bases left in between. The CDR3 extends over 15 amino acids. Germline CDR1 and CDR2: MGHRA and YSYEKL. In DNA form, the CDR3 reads TGCGCCAGCAGCCCGGCGGGACAATTTAATGAAAAACTGTTTTTT. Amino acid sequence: CASSPAGQFNEKLFF.

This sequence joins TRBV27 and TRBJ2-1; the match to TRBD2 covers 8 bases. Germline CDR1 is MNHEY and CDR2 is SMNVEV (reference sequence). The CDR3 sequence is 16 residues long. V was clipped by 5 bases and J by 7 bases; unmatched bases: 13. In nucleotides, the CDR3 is TGTGCCAGCAGTCAACTAGCGGCCTCAGGAGGGAATGAGCAGTTCTTC. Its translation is CASSQLAASGGNEQFF.

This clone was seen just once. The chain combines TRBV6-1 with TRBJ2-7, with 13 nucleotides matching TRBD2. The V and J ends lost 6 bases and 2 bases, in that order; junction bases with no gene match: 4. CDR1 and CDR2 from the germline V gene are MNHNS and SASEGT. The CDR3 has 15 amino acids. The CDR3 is CASRFGLAGAYEQYF. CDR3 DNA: TGTGCCAGCAGATTTGGACTAGCGGGGGCCTACGAGCAGTACTTC.

Written as DNA, the CDR3 is TGTGCCAGTAAACCGACAGGGGGTCGTAACACCGGGGAGCTGTTTTTT. Amino acid sequence: CASKPTGGRNTGELFF. This chain uses TRBV19 with TRBJ2-2, with TRBD1 matching over 9 bases. Germline CDR1 LNHDA, CDR2 SQIVND (reference sequence). The trim removed 7 bases at V and 2 bases at J, leaving 8 bases unmatched. The CDR3 has 16 amino acids.

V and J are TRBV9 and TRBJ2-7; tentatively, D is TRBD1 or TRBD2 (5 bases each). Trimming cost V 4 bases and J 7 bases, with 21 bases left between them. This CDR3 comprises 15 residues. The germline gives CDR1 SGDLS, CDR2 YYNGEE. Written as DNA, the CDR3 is TGTGCCAGCAGCCCTCCCGGGACGGGTATAAGGGAGCAGTACTTC. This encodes CASSPPGTGIREQYF.

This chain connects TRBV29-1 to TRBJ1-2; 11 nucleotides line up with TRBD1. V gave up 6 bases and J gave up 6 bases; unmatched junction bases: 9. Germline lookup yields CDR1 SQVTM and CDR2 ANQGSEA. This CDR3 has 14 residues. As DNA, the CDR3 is TGCAGCGTGGTGCGGACAGGGGGCGCGGATGGCTACACCTTC. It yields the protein CSVVRTGGADGYTF.

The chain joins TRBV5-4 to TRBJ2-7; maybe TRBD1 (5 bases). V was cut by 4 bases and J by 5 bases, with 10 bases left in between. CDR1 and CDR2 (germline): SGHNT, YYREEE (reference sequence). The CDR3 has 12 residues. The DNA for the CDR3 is TGTGCCAGCAGCCCTCAGGGCGACGAGCAGTACTTC. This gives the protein CASSPQGDEQYF.

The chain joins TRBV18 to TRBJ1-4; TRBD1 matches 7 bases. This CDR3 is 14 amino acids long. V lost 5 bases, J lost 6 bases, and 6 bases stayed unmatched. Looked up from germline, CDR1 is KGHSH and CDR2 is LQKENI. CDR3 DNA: TGTGCCAGCTCATGGACAGGAGGAGATGAAAAACTGTTTTTT. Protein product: CASSWTGGDEKLFF.

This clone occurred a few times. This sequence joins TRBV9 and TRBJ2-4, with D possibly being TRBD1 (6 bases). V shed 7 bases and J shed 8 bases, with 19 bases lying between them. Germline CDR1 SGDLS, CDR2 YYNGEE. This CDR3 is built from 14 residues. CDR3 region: CASGSGTTKDIQYF. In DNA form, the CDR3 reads TGTGCCAGCGGTTCAGGGACAACTAAGGACATTCAGTACTTC.

This CDR3 reads CASSLVTLRGANVLTF. The CDR3 DNA follows: TGTGCCAGCAGCTTGGTTACGTTACGAGGGGCCAACGTCCTGACTTTC. The gene calls are TRBV5-6 and TRBJ2-6; D not certain. CDR3 length equals 16 residues. Germline V gives CDR1 SGHDT, CDR2 YYEEEE. V was trimmed by 0 bases and J by 4 bases, leaving 11 bases between them.

In DNA, the CDR3 is TGTGCCAGCAGTGTTCTTAGCGGGAGGTCCTACGAGCAGTACTTC. Protein: CASSVLSGRSYEQYF. The chain couples TRBV2 to TRBJ2-7; 10 bases line up with TRBD2. The CDR3 loop spans 15 amino acids. The trim removed 4 bases at V and 1 base at J, leaving 4 bases unmatched. Germline V gives CDR1 SNHLY, CDR2 FYNNEI.

The CDR3 region has the DNA TGTGCCAGCAGCTCTAGGGTGACTGGAAACACCATATATTTT. It yields the protein CASSSRVTGNTIYF. The gene calls are TRBV7-8 and TRBJ1-3; D gene unclear. The ends were cut back, 4 bases at V and 2 bases at J, with 9 bases in the middle. Germline CDR1 SGHVS, CDR2 FQNEAQ. This CDR3 has 14 residues.

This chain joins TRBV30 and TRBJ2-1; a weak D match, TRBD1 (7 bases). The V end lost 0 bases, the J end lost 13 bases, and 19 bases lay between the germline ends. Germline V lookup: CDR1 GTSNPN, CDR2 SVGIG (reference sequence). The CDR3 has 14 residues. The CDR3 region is CAWSVQRQGGFQFF. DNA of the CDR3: TGTGCCTGGAGTGTACAGAGGCAGGGGGGTTTCCAGTTCTTC.

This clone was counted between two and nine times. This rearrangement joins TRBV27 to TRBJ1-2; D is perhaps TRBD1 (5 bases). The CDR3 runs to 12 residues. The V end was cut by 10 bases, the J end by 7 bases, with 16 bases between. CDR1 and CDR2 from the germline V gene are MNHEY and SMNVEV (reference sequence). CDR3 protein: CAIRGGNGGYTF. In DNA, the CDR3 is TGTGCCATCCGGGGGGGGAACGGTGGCTACACCTTC.

The CDR3 DNA sequence: TGCGCCAGCAGGCAGGAGATTTCCTACGAGCAGTACTTC. Its protein product is CASRQEISYEQYF. The rearrangement links TRBV5-1 to TRBJ2-7; D unresolved. Germline CDR1 is SGHRS and CDR2 is YFSETQ. The CDR3 sequence is 13 residues long. Trimming stripped 5 bases from V and 1 base from J, with 10 bases between.

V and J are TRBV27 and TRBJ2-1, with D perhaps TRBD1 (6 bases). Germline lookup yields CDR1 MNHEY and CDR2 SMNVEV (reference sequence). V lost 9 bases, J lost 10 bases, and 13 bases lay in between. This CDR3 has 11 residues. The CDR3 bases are TGTGCCAGTTGTTTGGGGGCGGAGCAGTTCTTC. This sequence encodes CASCLGAEQFF.

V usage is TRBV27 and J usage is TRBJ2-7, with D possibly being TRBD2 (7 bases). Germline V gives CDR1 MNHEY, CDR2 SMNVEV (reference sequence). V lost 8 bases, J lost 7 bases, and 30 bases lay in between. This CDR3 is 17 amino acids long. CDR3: CASGLWRGEGRVGEQYF. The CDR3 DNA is TGTGCCAGCGGGTTATGGAGGGGGGAGGGCCGGGTAGGGGAGCAGTACTTC.